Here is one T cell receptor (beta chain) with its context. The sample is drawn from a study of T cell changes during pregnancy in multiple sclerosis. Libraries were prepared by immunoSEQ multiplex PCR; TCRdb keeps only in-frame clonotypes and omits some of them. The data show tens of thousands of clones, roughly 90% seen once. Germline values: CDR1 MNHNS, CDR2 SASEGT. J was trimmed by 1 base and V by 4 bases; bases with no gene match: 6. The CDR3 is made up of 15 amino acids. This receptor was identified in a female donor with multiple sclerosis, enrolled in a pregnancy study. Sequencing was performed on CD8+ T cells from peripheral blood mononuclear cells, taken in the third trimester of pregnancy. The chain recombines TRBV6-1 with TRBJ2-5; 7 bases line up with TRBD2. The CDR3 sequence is CASSVSGGGQETQYF. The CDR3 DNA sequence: TGTGCCAGCAGTGTTAGTGGGGGGGGCCAAGAGACCCAGTACTTC.